Shown below are 5 T cell receptor beta chains from a single sample sequenced in a study of beta chain features in type 1 diabetes. Study outcomes and limitations: Moderate but significant shortening of TCRB CDR3s was recorded in all four CD4+ subsets from Type 1 diabetes patients.

All of the isolated RNA was reverse transcribed, so expressed TCRB transcripts were sequenced. Profiled with immunoSEQ multiplex PCR; TCRdb holds only in-frame clones, not every one. Here the sample spans 95,000 to 150,000 clones, about 15% being singletons. These receptors are not linked to any known antigen. The sample taken for sequencing was central memory CD4+ T cells from blood. The receptors were gathered from a man aged 25 to 40 with type 1 diabetes.

The chain employs TRBV6-5 and TRBJ2-1; tentatively, D is TRBD1 (6 bases). Germline assignment: CDR1 MNHEY and CDR2 SVGAGI. Trimming shortened V by 4 bases and J by 4 bases, and 14 bases separated the two germline ends. CDR3 length equals 15 residues. This chain's CDR3 is CASSSLIGTYNEQFF. As DNA, the CDR3 is TGTGCCAGCAGTTCCCTAATCGGGACATACAATGAGCAGTTCTTC.

This clone occurred a few times. The chain recombines TRBV2 with TRBJ2-3; 9 nucleotides align to TRBD2. The CDR3 consists of 17 residues. The germline gives CDR1 SNHLY, CDR2 FYNNEI. Trimming cost V 4 bases and J 0 bases; bases outside gene matches: 8. The CDR3 loop reads CASSGSGGVSSTDTQYF. CDR3 DNA: TGTGCCAGCAGTGGTAGCGGGGGTGTATCTAGCACAGATACGCAGTATTTT.

The chain links TRBV6-5 to TRBJ2-3; D possibly corresponds to TRBD2 (7 bases). V lost 8 bases and J 5 bases, leaving 14 bases between the germline ends. The CDR3 consists of 13 residues. The germline CDR1 and CDR2 sequences are MNHEY and SVGAGI. The CDR3 DNA follows: TGTGCCAGCCGTGTGGGGGGGCGAGATACGCAGTATTTT. Translating it yields CASRVGGRDTQYF.

This clone was detected a few times. The rearrangement joins TRBV12-5 to TRBJ2-3; 7 bases map to TRBD1. J gave up 0 bases and V 3 bases, and 3 bases lay outside the gene matches. This CDR3 contains 15 residues. CDR1 and CDR2 from the germline V gene are LGHNT and FRNRAP. In DNA form, the CDR3 reads TGTGCTAGTGGTTTCCTGGGACAGAGCACAGATACGCAGTATTTT. Protein product: CASGFLGQSTDTQYF.

This clone has only a few counts. This chain joins TRBV6-6 and TRBJ1-1, with D possibly TRBD1 on 5 matching bases. V dropped 8 bases and J dropped 7 bases, with 17 bases sitting between them. Germline lookup yields CDR1 MNHNY and CDR2 SVGAGI (reference sequence). The length of the CDR3 is 13 residues. Written as DNA, the CDR3 is TGTGCCAGCCAGGCGAGATTCAGGGATGAAGCTTTCTTT. Its translation is CASQARFRDEAFF.